A single sample is the source of the 22 T cell receptor beta chains below, sequenced in a study of CD8 T cells in ankylosing spondylitis. Each CDR3 protein is one row after TCRdb ran MiXCR on the 5' RACE reads. The table shows approximately 290,000 distinct CDR3 sequences, with under 25% occurring only once. Input material: blood, either unsorted or a sorted T cell fraction (not recorded which). These receptors came from a female donor with ankylosing spondylitis or in good health (not recorded which).

The rearrangement uses TRBV6-5 and TRBJ2-3; a possible D gene is TRBD2 (6 bases). From germline, CDR1 is MNHEY and CDR2 SVGAGI. The CDR3 consists of 14 residues. Trimming removed 2 bases at V and 5 bases at J, with 11 bases between. CDR3 bases: TGTGCCAGCAGTTACGGTGACGGGAGAGATACGCAGTATTTT. Its translation: CASSYGDGRDTQYF.

This clonotype was seen more than once but under ten times. DNA of the CDR3: TGCAGTGCTTCCCTAGCGGGAGGGCCGGCAGATACGCAGTATTTT. Translating gives CSASLAGGPADTQYF. The rearrangement uses TRBV20-1 and TRBJ2-3, with 12 bases aligning to TRBD2. Germline CDR1 is DFQATT and CDR2 is SNEGSKA (reference sequence). The V and J ends lost 5 bases and 4 bases, in that order; junction bases with no gene match: 7. The CDR3 loop spans 15 amino acids.

This sequence joins TRBV20-1 and TRBJ2-7, with D perhaps matching TRBD1 or TRBD2 (5 bases each). Germline assignment: CDR1 DFQATT and CDR2 SNEGSKA (reference sequence). This CDR3 contains 12 residues. The V end lost 6 bases, the J end lost 3 bases, and 12 bases lay between the germline ends. DNA for the CDR3: TGCAGTGCCCACCGGGACGGCTACGAGCAGTACTTC. Protein: CSAHRDGYEQYF.

This clonotype was seen more than once but under ten times. The V call is TRBV20-1, the J call TRBJ2-1; TRBD1 aligns across 7 bases. The CDR3 extends over 15 amino acids. The V and J ends lost 4 bases and 3 bases, in that order; junction bases with no gene match: 9. Germline assignment: CDR1 DFQATT and CDR2 SNEGSKA (reference sequence). CDR3 bases: TGCAGTGCTACTACAGGGGAAGGAGTCTACAATGAGCAGTTCTTC. Its protein is CSATTGEGVYNEQFF.

The CDR3 sequence is CSARGGAGDEQFF. The CDR3 region has the DNA TGCAGTGCTAGAGGGGGGGCCGGGGATGAGCAGTTCTTC. The gene calls are TRBV20-1 and TRBJ2-1, with D possibly called TRBD1 or TRBD2 (6 bases each). V was pared by 1 base and J by 8 bases, with 12 bases between. The CDR3 has 13 amino acids. Germline loops: CDR1 DFQATT, CDR2 SNEGSKA (reference sequence).

This clonotype was seen a handful of times. The chain couples TRBV15 to TRBJ2-1, with 7 bases identical to TRBD2. The CDR3 runs to 14 residues. CDR1 is LNHNV and CDR2 is YYDKDF in the germline V gene (reference sequence). J gave up 7 bases and V 1 base, and 4 bases lay outside the gene matches. The CDR3 DNA reads TGTGCCACCAGCAGAGGTCTAGCGGTTAATGAGCAGTTCTTC. Translating it yields CATSRGLAVNEQFF.

This clonotype was counted at least ten times. This chain links TRBV12-3 or TRBV12-4 with TRBJ1-2, with D possibly matching TRBD1 (5 bases). Trimming pared 6 bases from V and 8 bases from J, leaving 19 bases between. The CDR3 sequence is 14 residues long. The CDR3 spells CASRTQGSFSGYTF. CDR3 bases: TGTGCCAGCAGGACTCAGGGTTCATTCAGCGGCTACACCTTC.

The V and J genes are TRBV5-5 and TRBJ2-3, with D tentatively TRBD1 (6 bases). Trimming cost V 0 bases and J 3 bases, with 11 bases left between them. This CDR3 has 15 amino acids. The germline V gene encodes CDR1 SGHKS and CDR2 YYEKEE (reference sequence). This CDR3 is CASSLGGLGTDTQYF. The DNA for the CDR3 is TGTGCCAGCAGCTTGGGGGGGCTGGGGACAGATACGCAGTATTTT.

CDR3 in amino acids: CASSMGQGRTEAFF. The CDR3 DNA follows: TGTGCCAGTAGTATGGGGCAGGGGAGGACTGAAGCTTTCTTT. The chain recombines TRBV19 with TRBJ1-1; possible D gene TRBD1, 6 bases. CDR1 LNHDA and CDR2 SQIVND come from the germline V gene (reference sequence). With 3 bases removed from V and 5 bases from J, the gap between germline ends came to 13 bases. CDR3 length: 14 amino acids.

The chain recombines TRBV15 with TRBJ2-5; no clear D gene. V shed 2 bases and J shed 1 base, with 2 bases lying between them. The CDR3 runs 12 residues. Germline V gives CDR1 LNHNV, CDR2 YYDKDF (reference sequence). The CDR3 is CATSRPQETQYF. CDR3 DNA: TGTGCCACCAGCAGACCCCAAGAGACCCAGTACTTC.

V usage is TRBV5-6 and J usage is TRBJ2-2, with D tentatively TRBD1 or TRBD2 (5 bases each). Looked up from germline, CDR1 is SGHDT and CDR2 is YYEEEE. V gave up 1 base and J gave up 4 bases, with 11 bases separating them. The CDR3 has 15 residues. In nucleotides, the CDR3 is TGTGCCAGCAGCTTGTCTTGGGGGTCCACCGGGGAGCTGTTTTTT. This gives the protein CASSLSWGSTGELFF.

This clonotype was observed a handful of times. V and J are TRBV7-8 and TRBJ2-7; the D gene is possibly TRBD2 (6 bases). Germline CDR1 and CDR2: SGHVS and FQNEAQ. The V end lost 4 bases, the J end lost 2 bases, and 12 bases lay between the germline ends. The CDR3 has 14 amino acids. The CDR3 nucleotides are TGTGCCAGCAGCTACATATCGGGGGCCTACGAGCAGTACTTC. Protein: CASSYISGAYEQYF.

This chain joins TRBV20-1 and TRBJ1-5, with no clear D. CDR3 length equals 15 residues. V shed 0 bases and J shed 0 bases, with 9 bases lying between them. Germline lookup yields CDR1 DFQATT and CDR2 SNEGSKA (reference sequence). The CDR3 protein is CSARDYIFSNQPQHF. DNA for the CDR3: TGCAGTGCTAGAGATTATATATTTAGCAATCAGCCCCAGCATTTT.

This clonotype has at least ten counts. The V call is TRBV29-1, the J call TRBJ2-4, with D hard to call. The germline gives CDR1 SQVTM, CDR2 ANQGSEA. V gave up 5 bases and J gave up 6 bases, with 14 bases separating them. The CDR3 is 13 amino acids. CDR3 sequence: CSVRGRARNIQYF. DNA for the CDR3: TGCAGCGTTCGTGGTAGGGCGAGAAACATTCAGTACTTC.

This clonotype has only a few counts. The chain combines TRBV19 with TRBJ2-5; D is possibly TRBD2 (6 bases). There are 17 residues in the CDR3. Germline V gene sequence: CDR1 LNHDA, CDR2 SQIVND (reference sequence). The V and J ends lost 3 bases and 2 bases respectively, with 19 bases between them. CDR3: CASSMKSLANLQETQYF. The CDR3, as DNA: TGTGCCAGTAGTATGAAATCTCTAGCGAATTTGCAAGAGACCCAGTACTTC.

J is TRBJ2-7 and V is TRBV7-9, with unresolved D. The germline gives CDR1 SEHNR, CDR2 FQNEAQ (reference sequence). CDR3 length equals 16 residues. Trimming took 2 bases from V and 2 from J, leaving 16 bases between them. CDR3 loop: CASSLTRAEFTYEQYF. In nucleotides, the CDR3 is TGTGCCAGCAGCTTAACAAGGGCGGAATTCACCTACGAGCAGTACTTC.

This clonotype was observed a few times. This chain connects TRBV20-1 to TRBJ1-4, with D maybe TRBD1 (5 bases). This CDR3 comprises 14 residues. Trimming left V 6 bases short and J 0 bases short, with 11 bases between. From germline, CDR1 is DFQATT and CDR2 SNEGSKA (reference sequence). In DNA form, the CDR3 reads TGCAGTGCCCCGCTAGGGGCAACTAATGAAAAACTGTTTTTT. Its translation is CSAPLGATNEKLFF.

This clonotype has just a few counts. The chain has TRBV20-1 and TRBJ2-3; no definite D call. Germline V CDR1 and CDR2: DFQATT, SNEGSKA (reference sequence). V lost 4 bases and J lost 3, with 8 bases in between. The CDR3 is 12 amino acids. This CDR3 reads CSATLLTDTQYF. As DNA, the CDR3 is TGCAGTGCTACCCTCTTAACAGATACGCAGTATTTT.

The chain has TRBV20-1 and TRBJ1-5; possibly TRBD1 for D (6 bases). The germline V gene has CDR1 DFQATT and CDR2 SNEGSKA (reference sequence). The V and J ends lost 3 bases and 6 bases respectively, with 15 bases between them. The CDR3 has 14 amino acids. Written as DNA, the CDR3 is TGCAGTGCTAGCCGGGAGGGGGAGTTTCAGCCCCAGCATTTT. Protein sequence: CSASREGEFQPQHF.

This clonotype was seen at least ten times. This rearrangement joins TRBV5-1 to TRBJ2-5, with D perhaps TRBD1 (5 bases). Trimming cost V 0 bases and J 2 bases, with 8 bases left between them. CDR1 is SGHRS, CDR2 YFSETQ, per germline. CDR3 size: 14 residues. For the CDR3, the DNA is TGCGCCAGCAGCTTGGAGGGGCGTCAAGAGACCCAGTACTTC. Translating gives CASSLEGRQETQYF.

The J gene is TRBJ2-7, the V gene TRBV6-1, with D possibly matching TRBD2 (6 bases). V was trimmed by 4 bases and J by 3 bases, leaving 10 bases between them. Germline V gene lookup returns CDR1 MNHNS and CDR2 SASEGT. The length of the CDR3 is 13 residues. CDR3 amino acids: CASSGGVVYEQYF. The CDR3 DNA reads as TGTGCCAGCAGTGGGGGGGTGGTCTACGAGCAGTACTTC.

This clonotype has just a few counts. The chain couples TRBV5-5 to TRBJ2-7, with a tentative D call TRBD2 (5 bases). CDR1 is SGHKS, CDR2 YYEKEE, per germline (reference sequence). The length of the CDR3 is 14 residues. V lost 2 bases and J lost 3, with 12 bases in between. The CDR3 nucleotides read TGTGCCAGCAGCTTAACCGGACTTATCTACGAGCAGTACTTC. As protein: CASSLTGLIYEQYF.